This entry lists 9 T cell receptor beta chains sequenced from one sample in a study of metastatic and nonmetastatic thyroid tumors. Treatment of any kind had been given to no patient before thyroid surgery. TCRdb reprocessed the PCR reads using MiXCR. The repertoire holds 15,000 to 20,000 clones, with 25% to 30% as singletons. The sample was tumor tissue. Receptors originate from a female donor with papillary thyroid cancer or a benign thyroid nodule (not recorded which). Some clones in this sample may be carry-over from other donors' samples.

The V gene is TRBV20-1, the J gene TRBJ2-3, with 8 bases aligning to TRBD1. The CDR3 contains 13 residues. Germline V gene sequence: CDR1 DFQATT, CDR2 SNEGSKA (reference sequence). Trimming took 5 bases from V and 5 from J; bases not matched to a gene: 6. The CDR3 loop reads CSASGTGLDTQYF. DNA of the CDR3: TGCAGTGCTTCCGGGACAGGTTTAGATACGCAGTATTTT.

This chain uses TRBV5-6 with TRBJ1-5, with 7 bases lining up with TRBD1. The CDR3 covers 14 residues. The V gene end was trimmed by 3 bases and the J gene end by 6 bases; junction bases not matched to a gene: 6. Per the germline V gene, CDR1 is SGHDT and CDR2 is YYEEEE. Here the CDR3 reads CASSSTGMGQPQHF. In nucleotides, the CDR3 is TGTGCCAGCAGCTCGACAGGGATGGGTCAGCCCCAGCATTTT. The entire variable domain, with the rest obtained from reference TRBV5-6 and TRBJ1-5, is as follows: DAGVTQSPTHLIKTRGQQVTLRCSPKSGHDTVSWYQQALGQGPQFIFQYYEEEERQRGNFPDRFSGHQFPNYSSELNVNALLLGDSALYLCASSSTGMGQPQHFGDGTRLSIL.

By sample fraction, this clone is medium-sized. The CDR3 sequence is CASTRSGGRGDTQYF. The CDR3 bases are TGTGCCAGCACCCGAAGCGGGGGCCGGGGGGATACGCAGTATTTT. The chain links TRBV28 to TRBJ2-3; 8 nucleotides agree with TRBD2. The CDR3 totals 15 residues. Germline loops: CDR1 MDHEN, CDR2 SYDVKM. V shed 7 bases, J shed 6 bases, and the junction held 12 bases outside the gene matches. Filled out from reference TRBV28 and TRBJ2-3, the complete variable domain reads DVKVTQSSRYLVKRTGEKVFLECVQDMDHENMFWYRQDPGLGLRLIYFSYDVKMKEKGDIPEGYSVSREKKERFSLILESASTNQTSMYLCASTRSGGRGDTQYFGPGTRLTVL.

Worth noting for this clone: The junction shows a germline mismatch at one end, possibly a read error. The gene calls are TRBV6-1 and TRBJ2-4; possibly TRBD2 for D (5 bases). This CDR3 contains 14 residues. Germline assignment: CDR1 MNHNS and CDR2 SASEGT. CDR3 in amino acids: CASIEGRMVDIQYF. The CDR3 bases are TGCGCCAGCATTGAGGGAAGGATGGTAGACATTCAGTACTTC.

By sample fraction, this clone is medium-sized. This chain connects TRBV6-2 or TRBV6-3 to TRBJ1-2, with D uncertain. The ends were cut back, 2 bases at V and 2 bases at J, with 9 bases in the middle. The CDR3 loop spans 14 amino acids. Germline V gene sequence: CDR1 MNHEY, CDR2 SVGEGT. CDR3 in amino acids: CASSYLISNYGYTF. The CDR3 DNA reads TGTGCCAGCAGTTACCTAATCTCAAACTATGGCTACACCTTC.

This chain uses TRBV3-1 with TRBJ2-5; no reliable D call. Germline CDR1 reads LGHDT; CDR2 reads YNNKEL (reference sequence). The CDR3 has 13 residues. Trimming stripped 6 bases from V and 5 bases from J, with 13 bases between. As DNA, the CDR3 is TGTGCCAGCAGTCTGGGTGCGCGGGAGACCCAGTACTTC. Protein product: CASSLGARETQYF.

Ten or more counts support this clone. The sample holds other DNA sequences that translate to the same CDR3. This sequence joins TRBV4-1 and TRBJ2-7; no firm D call. CDR3 length equals 14 residues. Germline CDR1 MGHRA, CDR2 YSYEKL. The ends were cut back, 6 bases at V and 0 bases at J, with 12 bases in the middle. This CDR3 is CASSTKPSSYEQYF. In DNA form, the CDR3 reads TGCGCCAGCAGTACTAAACCGAGCTCCTACGAGCAGTACTTC.

The chain couples TRBV25-1 to TRBJ2-1, with D possibly matching TRBD1 (5 bases). The CDR3 spans 21 residues. Germline CDR1 and CDR2: MGHDK and SYGVNS. V lost 6 bases to trimming and J lost 6 bases, with 36 bases between them. CDR3 coding DNA: TGTGCCAGCAGCCCAGAGGTATTGCAGGGTTTTGTTCAATCGGGTCCCAATGAGCAGTTCTTC. Amino acids: CASSPEVLQGFVQSGPNEQFF.

Turning to this clone: Being one base from a much bigger clone, this may be a read error. The chain is built from TRBV6-1 and TRBJ1-1; 8 positions match TRBD1. The CDR3 totals 14 residues. Germline V gene sequence: CDR1 MNHNS, CDR2 SASEGT. The CDR3 nucleotides are TGTGCCAGCAGTGTTCACAGGGGGAACATTGAAGCTTTCTTT. It is translated as CASSVHRGNIEAFF.